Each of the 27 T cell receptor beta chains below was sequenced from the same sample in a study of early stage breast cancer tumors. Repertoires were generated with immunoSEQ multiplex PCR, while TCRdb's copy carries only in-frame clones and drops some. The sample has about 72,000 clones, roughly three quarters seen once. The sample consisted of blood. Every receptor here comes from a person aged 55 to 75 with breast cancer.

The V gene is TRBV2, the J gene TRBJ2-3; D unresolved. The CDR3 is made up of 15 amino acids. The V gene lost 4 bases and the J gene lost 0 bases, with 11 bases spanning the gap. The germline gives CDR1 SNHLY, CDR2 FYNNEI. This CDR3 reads CASSGSGSSTDTQYF. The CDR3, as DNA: TGTGCCAGCAGTGGTTCCGGGTCTAGCACAGATACGCAGTATTTT.

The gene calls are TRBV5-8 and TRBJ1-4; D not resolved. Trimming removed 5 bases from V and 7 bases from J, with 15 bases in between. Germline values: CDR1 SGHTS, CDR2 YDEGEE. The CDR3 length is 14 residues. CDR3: CASSFSMPGEKLFF. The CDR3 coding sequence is TGTGCCAGCAGTTTTTCCATGCCGGGTGAAAAACTGTTTTTT.

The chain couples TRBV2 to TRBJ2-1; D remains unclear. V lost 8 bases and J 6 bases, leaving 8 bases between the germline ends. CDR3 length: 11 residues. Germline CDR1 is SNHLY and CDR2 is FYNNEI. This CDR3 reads CASLLSNEQFF. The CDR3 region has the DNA TGTGCCAGCCTGCTATCCAATGAGCAGTTCTTC.

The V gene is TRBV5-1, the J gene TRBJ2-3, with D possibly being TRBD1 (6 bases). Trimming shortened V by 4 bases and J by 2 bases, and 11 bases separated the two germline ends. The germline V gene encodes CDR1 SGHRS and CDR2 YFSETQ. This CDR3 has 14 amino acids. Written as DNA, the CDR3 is TGCGCCAGCAGCATGGACAGCGTCACAGATACGCAGTATTTT. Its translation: CASSMDSVTDTQYF.

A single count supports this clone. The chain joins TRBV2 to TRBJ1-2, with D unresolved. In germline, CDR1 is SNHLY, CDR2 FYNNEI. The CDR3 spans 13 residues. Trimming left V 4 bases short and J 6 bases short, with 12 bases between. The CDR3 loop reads CASSVTGGDGYTF. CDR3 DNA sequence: TGTGCCAGCAGTGTGACGGGCGGAGATGGCTACACCTTC.

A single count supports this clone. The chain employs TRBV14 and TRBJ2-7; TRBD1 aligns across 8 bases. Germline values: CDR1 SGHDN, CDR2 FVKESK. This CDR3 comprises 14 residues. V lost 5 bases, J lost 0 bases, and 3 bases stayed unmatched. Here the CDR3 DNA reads TGTGCCAGCAGCTTCGGACAGGGCTCCTACGAGCAGTACTTC. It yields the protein CASSFGQGSYEQYF.

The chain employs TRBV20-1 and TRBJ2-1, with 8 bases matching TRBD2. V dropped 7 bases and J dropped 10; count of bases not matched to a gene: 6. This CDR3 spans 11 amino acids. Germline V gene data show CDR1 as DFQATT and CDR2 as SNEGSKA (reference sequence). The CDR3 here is CSGREEGEQFF. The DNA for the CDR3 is TGCAGTGGGCGGGAGGAGGGCGAGCAGTTCTTC.

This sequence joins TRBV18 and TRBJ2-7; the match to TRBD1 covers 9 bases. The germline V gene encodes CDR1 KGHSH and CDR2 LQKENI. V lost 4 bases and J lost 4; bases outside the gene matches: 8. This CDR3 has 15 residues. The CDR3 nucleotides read TGTGCCAGCTCACTGGTTTCCGACAGGGGGTACGAGCAGTACTTC. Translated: CASSLVSDRGYEQYF.

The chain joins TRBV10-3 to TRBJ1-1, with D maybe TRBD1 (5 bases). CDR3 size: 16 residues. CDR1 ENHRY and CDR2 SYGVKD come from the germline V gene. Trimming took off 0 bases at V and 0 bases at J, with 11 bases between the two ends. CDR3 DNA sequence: TGTGCCATCAGTGAGTCGAGCGGGGCGATGAACACTGAAGCTTTCTTT. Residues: CAISESSGAMNTEAFF.

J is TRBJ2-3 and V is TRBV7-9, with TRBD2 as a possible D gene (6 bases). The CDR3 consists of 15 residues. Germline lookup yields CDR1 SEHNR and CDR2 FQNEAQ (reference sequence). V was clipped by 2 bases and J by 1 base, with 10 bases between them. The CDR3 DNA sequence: TGTGCCAGCAGCTTAATCGCTAGCGGCACAGATACGCAGTATTTT. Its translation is CASSLIASGTDTQYF.

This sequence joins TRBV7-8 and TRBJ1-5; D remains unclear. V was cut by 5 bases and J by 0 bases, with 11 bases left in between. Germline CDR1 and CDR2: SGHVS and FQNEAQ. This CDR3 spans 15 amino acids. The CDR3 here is CASSARTDSNQPQHF. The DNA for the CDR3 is TGTGCCAGCAGCGCTCGGACGGATAGCAATCAGCCCCAGCATTTT.

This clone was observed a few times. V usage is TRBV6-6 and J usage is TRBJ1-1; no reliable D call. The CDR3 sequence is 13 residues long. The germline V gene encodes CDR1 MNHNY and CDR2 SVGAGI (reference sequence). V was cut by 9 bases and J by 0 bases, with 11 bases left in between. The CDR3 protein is CASTSRVNTEAFF. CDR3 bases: TGTGCCAGTACCAGTCGGGTGAACACTGAAGCTTTCTTT.

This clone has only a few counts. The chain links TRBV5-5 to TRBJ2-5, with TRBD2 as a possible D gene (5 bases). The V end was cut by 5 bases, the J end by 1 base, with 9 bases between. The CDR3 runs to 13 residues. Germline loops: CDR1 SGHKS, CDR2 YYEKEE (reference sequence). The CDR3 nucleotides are TGTGCCAGCAGACGACGGGGCCAAGAGACCCAGTACTTC. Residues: CASRRRGQETQYF. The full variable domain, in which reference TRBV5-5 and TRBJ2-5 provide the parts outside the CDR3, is DAGVTQSPTHLIKTRGQQVTLRCSPISGHKSVSWYQQVLGQGPQFIFQYYEKEERGRGNFPDRFSARQFPNYSSELNVNALLLGDSALYLCASRRRGQETQYFGPGTRLLVL.

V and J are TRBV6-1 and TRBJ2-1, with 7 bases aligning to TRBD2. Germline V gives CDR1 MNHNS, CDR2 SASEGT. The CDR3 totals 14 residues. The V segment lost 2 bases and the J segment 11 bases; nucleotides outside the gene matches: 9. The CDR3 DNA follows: TGTGCCAGCAGTGAAACAGTGGTAGCGGGCCAGCAGTTCTTC. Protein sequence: CASSETVVAGQQFF.

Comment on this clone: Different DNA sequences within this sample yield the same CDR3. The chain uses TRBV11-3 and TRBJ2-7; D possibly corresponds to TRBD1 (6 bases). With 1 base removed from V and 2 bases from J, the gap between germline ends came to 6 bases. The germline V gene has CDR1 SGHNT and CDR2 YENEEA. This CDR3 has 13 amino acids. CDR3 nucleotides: TGTGCCAGCAGCTTAGGGACAGCCTACGAGCAGTACTTC. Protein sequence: CASSLGTAYEQYF.

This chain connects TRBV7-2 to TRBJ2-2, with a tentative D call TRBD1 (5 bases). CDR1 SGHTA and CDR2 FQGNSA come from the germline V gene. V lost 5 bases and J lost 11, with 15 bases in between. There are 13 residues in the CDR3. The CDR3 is CASSSRVQVELFF. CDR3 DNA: TGTGCCAGCAGCAGCAGGGTCCAGGTCGAGCTGTTTTTT.

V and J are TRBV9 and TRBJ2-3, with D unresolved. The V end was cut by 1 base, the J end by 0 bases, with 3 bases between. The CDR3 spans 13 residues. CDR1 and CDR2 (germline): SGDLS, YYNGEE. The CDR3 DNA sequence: TGTGCCAGCAGCGTATCCAGCACAGATACGCAGTATTTT. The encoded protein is CASSVSSTDTQYF.

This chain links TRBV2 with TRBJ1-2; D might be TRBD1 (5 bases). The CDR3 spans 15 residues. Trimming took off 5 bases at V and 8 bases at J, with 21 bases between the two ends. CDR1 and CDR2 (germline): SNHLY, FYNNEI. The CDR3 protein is CASSPLLGGGKGYTF. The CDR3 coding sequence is TGTGCCAGCAGTCCTTTGTTGGGTGGGGGGAAAGGCTACACCTTC.

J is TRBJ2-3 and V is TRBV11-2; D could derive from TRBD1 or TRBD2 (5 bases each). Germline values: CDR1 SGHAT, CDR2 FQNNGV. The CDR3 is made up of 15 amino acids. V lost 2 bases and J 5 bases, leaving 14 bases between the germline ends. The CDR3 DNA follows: TGTGCCAGCAGCTTACTGGGGGTGCCAGTAGATACGCAGTATTTT. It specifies CASSLLGVPVDTQYF. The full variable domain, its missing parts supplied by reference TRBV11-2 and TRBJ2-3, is EAGVAQSPRYKIIEKRQSVAFWCNPISGHATLYWYQQILGQGPKLLIQFQNNGVVDDSQLPKDRFSAERLKGVDSTLKIQPAKLEDSAVYLCASSLLGVPVDTQYFGPGTRLTVL.

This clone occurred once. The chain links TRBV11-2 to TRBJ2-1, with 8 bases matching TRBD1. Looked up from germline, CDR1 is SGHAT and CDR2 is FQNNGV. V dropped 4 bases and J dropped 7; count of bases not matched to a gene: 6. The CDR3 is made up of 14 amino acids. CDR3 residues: CASSSVRQGNEQFF. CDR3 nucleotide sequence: TGTGCCAGCAGCTCGGTGCGACAGGGGAATGAGCAGTTCTTC.

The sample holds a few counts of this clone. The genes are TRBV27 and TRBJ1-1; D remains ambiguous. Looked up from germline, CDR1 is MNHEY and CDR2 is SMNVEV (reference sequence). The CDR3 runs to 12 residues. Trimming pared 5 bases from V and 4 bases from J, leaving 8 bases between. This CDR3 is CASSPLGTEAFF. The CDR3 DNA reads TGTGCCAGCAGTCCTCTTGGCACTGAAGCTTTCTTT.

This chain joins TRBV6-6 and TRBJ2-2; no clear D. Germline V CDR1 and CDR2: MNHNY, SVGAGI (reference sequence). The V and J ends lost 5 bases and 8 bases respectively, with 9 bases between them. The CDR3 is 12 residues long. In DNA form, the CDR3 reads TGTGCCAGCAGTCTCCCTGAAGGGGAGCTGTTTTTT. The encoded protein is CASSLPEGELFF.

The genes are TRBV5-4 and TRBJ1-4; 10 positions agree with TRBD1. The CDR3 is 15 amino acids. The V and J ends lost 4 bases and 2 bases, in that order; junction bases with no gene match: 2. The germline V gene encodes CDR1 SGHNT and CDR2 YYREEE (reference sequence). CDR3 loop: CASSDRGLTNEKLFF. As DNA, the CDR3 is TGTGCCAGCAGCGACAGGGGGCTGACTAATGAAAAACTGTTTTTT.

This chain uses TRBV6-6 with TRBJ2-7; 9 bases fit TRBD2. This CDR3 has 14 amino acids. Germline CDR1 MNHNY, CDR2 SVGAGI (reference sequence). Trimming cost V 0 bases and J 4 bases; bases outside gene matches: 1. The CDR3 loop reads CASSYSTSGYEQYF. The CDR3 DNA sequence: TGTGCCAGCAGTTACTCGACTAGCGGATACGAGCAGTACTTC.

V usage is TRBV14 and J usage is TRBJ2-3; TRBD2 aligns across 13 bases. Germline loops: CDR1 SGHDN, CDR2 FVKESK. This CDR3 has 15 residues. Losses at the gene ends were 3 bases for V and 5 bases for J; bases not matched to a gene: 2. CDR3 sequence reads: CASSQGLAGRDTQYF. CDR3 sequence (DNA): TGTGCCAGCAGCCAGGGACTAGCGGGAAGAGATACGCAGTATTTT.

CDR3 sequence reads: CASSSGVRAKNIQYF. The CDR3 DNA reads TGTGCCAGTAGTTCGGGGGTAAGAGCCAAAAACATTCAGTACTTC. The chain couples TRBV19 to TRBJ2-4; maybe TRBD2 (6 bases). Deletions cut 5 bases from V and 0 bases from J, with 11 bases between. In germline, CDR1 is LNHDA, CDR2 SQIVND (reference sequence). The CDR3 is 15 amino acids.

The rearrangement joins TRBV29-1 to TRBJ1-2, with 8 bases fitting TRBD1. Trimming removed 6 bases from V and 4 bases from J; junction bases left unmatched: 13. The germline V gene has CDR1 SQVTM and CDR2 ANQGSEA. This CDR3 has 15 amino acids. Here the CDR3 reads CSVAQGTGGSYGYTF. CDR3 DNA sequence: TGCAGCGTCGCTCAGGGGACAGGAGGAAGCTATGGCTACACCTTC.